This T cell receptor beta chain was observed in a study of cytomegalovirus exposure and HLA in healthy donors. Vbeta (60) and Jbeta (13) primers were used in the PCR. The repertoire was sequenced with immunoSEQ multiplex PCR; TCRdb's copy has only in-frame clones and lacks some. Here the sample spans about 150,000 clones, more than 70% being singletons. Trimming stripped 1 base from V and 0 bases from J, with 9 bases between. The CDR3 is made up of 15 amino acids. CDR1 is SGHTA and CDR2 is FQGNSA in the germline V gene. Material for sequencing was PBMCs. The sequence was obtained from a male donor in good health and CMV-seronegative. This chain joins TRBV7-2 and TRBJ1-1, with D unclear. CDR3 in amino acids: CASSLGSQMNTEAFF. The CDR3 region has the DNA TGTGCCAGCAGCTTAGGTAGCCAGATGAACACTGAAGCTTTCTTT. Using reference TRBV7-2 and TRBJ1-1 for the parts outside the CDR3, the full variable domain is GAGVSQSPSNKVTEKGKDVELRCDPISGHTALYWYRQSLGQGLEFLIYFQGNSAPDKSGLPSDRFSAERTGGSVSTLTIQRTQQEDSAVYLCASSLGSQMNTEAFFGQGTRLTVV.